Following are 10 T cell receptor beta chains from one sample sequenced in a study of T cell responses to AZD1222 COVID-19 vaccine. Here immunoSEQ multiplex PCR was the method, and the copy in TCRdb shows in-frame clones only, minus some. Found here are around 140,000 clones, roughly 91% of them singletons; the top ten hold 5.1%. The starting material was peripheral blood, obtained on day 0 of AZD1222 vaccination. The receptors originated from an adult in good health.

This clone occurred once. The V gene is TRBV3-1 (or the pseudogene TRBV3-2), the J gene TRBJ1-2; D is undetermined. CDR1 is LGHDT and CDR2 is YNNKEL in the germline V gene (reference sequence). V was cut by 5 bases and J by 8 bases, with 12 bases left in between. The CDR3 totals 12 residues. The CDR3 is CASSTRREGYTF. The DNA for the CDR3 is TGTGCCAGCAGCACCCGCAGAGAAGGCTACACCTTC.

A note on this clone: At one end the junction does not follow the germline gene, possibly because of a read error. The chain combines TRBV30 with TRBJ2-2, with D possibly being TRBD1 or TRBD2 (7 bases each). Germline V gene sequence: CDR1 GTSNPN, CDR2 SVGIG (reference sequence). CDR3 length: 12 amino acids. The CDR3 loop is CAGRGQSGELFF. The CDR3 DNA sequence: TGTGCCGGGAGGGGACAGTCCGGGGAGCTGTTTTTT.

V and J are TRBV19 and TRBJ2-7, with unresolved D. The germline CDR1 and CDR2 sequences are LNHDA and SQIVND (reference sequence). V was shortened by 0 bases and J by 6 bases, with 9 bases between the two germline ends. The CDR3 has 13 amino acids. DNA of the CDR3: TGTGCCAGTAGTATAGAAACACGAGGCGAGCAGTACTTC. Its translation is CASSIETRGEQYF.

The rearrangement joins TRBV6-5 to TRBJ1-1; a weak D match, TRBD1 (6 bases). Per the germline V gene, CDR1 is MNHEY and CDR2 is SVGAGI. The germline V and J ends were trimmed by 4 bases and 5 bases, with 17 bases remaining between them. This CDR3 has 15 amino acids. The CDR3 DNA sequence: TGTGCCAGCAGTTCCCCCCGGACAGAGTGGACTGAAGCTTTCTTT. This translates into CASSSPRTEWTEAFF.

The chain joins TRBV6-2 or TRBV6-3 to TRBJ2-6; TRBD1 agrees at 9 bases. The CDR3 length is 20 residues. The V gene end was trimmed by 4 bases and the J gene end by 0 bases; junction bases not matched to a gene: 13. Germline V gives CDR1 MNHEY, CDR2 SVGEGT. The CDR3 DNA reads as TGTGCCAGCAGTTCCGTCCCGGGACAGGGAGCCTTCTCTGGGGCCAACGTCCTGACTTTC. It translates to CASSSVPGQGAFSGANVLTF.

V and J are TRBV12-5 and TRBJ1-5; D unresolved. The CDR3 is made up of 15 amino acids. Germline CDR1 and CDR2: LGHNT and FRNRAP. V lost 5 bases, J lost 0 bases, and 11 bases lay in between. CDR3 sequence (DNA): TGTGCTAGTGGTCCTGGACGGGATAGCAATCAGCCCCAGCATTTT. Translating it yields CASGPGRDSNQPQHF.

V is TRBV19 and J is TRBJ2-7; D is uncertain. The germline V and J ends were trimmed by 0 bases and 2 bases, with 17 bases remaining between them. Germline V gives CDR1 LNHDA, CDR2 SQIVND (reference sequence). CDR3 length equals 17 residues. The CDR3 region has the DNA TGTGCCAGTAGTATAGATCATGGTTTCGACACCACCTACGAGCAGTACTTC. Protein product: CASSIDHGFDTTYEQYF.

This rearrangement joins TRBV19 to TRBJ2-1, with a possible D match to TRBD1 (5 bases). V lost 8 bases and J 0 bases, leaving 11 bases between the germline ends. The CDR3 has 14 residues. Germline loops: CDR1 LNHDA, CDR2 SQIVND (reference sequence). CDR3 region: CASADSASYNEQFF. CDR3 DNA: TGTGCCAGTGCAGACAGCGCCTCCTACAATGAGCAGTTCTTC.

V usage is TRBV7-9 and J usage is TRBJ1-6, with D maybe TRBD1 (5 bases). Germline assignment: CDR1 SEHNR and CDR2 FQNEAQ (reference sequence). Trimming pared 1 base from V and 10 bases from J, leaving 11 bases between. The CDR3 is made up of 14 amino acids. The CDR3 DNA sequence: TGTGCCAGCAGCTTAGTTCAGGGCGGATCACCCCTCCACTTT. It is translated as CASSLVQGGSPLHF.

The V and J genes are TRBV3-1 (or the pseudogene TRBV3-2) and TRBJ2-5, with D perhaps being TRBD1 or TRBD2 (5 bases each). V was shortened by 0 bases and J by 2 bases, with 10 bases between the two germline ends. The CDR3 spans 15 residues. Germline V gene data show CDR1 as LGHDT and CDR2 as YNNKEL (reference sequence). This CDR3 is CASSQDWGKQETQYF. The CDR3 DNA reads TGTGCCAGCAGCCAAGATTGGGGGAAGCAAGAGACCCAGTACTTC.